This section outlines one T cell receptor beta chain sequence together with its context. What antigen it recognizes has not been identified. It has no much larger one-base neighbor in the sample; base qualities were not kept. The immunoSEQ hsTCRbeta Kit was used to sequence TCR beta CDR3 regions from DNA. The authors' analysis ran thus. TCR sequencing data were analysed with the ImmunoSEQ Analyzer. T cell clonality was calculated on productive rearrangements as 1 minus Pielou's evenness. The inverse Simpson index, applied to productive templates, was used to measure T cell diversity. T cell density was expressed as TCR beta template counts normalized to usable DNA, with usable DNA estimated by amplifying and sequencing housekeeping genes. Two-sided Kruskal-Wallis tests were used to compare TCR metrics between histologic stages. TCRdb provides this immuneACCESS table in a form limited to in-frame rearrangements. Some clones are lacking; in checked studies, under half of them reflect an unresolved V gene, and why the rest are absent is not known. The V and J calls and clone size come from that table; D and trimming were worked out from the DNA. Present in this sample are approximately 4,900 clones, roughly four fifths of which were seen just once. The ten biggest clones cover under 8% of the sample.

Patients underwent resection in Japan or China between the mid-2010s and the late 2010s. Histologic diagnosis of each case was confirmed independently by two lung cancer pathologists on H&E slides. Macro-dissection after pathologic assessment enriched premalignant or tumor cells for nucleic acid extraction. FFPE tissue was used for DNA isolation with the AllPrep DNA/RNA FFPE Kit. Cut back by 3 bases and 7 bases, the V and J ends lie 13 bases apart. Including the terminal cysteine and phenylalanine, the CDR3 comprises 14 residues. Just CDR3 DNA is preserved here, 42 bases in frame from base 1. The germline V gene sets CDR1 to SGHDN and CDR2 to FVKESK. The record originates from a study of immune evolution from preneoplasia to lung adenocarcinoma (dated by TCRdb to the early 2020s). Notes on the research overall: HLA loss of heterozygosity was found in about 6.7% of AIS, under 16% of MIA and roughly 33% of ADC lesions, and in no AAH lesions. The immune data were integrated with whole exome sequencing and methylation data obtained from the same cohort of nodules. The study combined immune gene expression, TCR sequencing and multiplex immunofluorescence to profile immune contexture across lung adenocarcinoma precursors and invasive adenocarcinoma. Class I HLA alleles were inferred from exome data with POLYSOLVER, and allele-specific HLA loss was detected with LOHHLA. TCR sequencing data were obtained from about 50 patients. According to the study, over a hundred samples were used for TCR sequencing. The overall cohort was made up of some 49 patients with pulmonary nodules who had surgical resection. Resected precursor lesions (AAH, AIS, MIA) and invasive adenocarcinomas were each compared against paired morphologically normal lung tissue. Sample size was determined by specimen availability and not by a prior power calculation.

What the work shows at the level of the full study, not this receptor alone: KRAS-mutant nodules showed the highest T cell clonality compared with EGFR-mutant or double wild-type lesions. The findings rested on association rather than direct causation, and larger cohorts with long-term follow-up and longitudinal biopsies were considered necessary. Because all patients came from Japan and China, whether the findings apply to Western populations was uncertain. Normal lung had the highest top T cell clone frequencies, and these frequencies appeared to fall progressively from AAH through AIS, MIA and invasive adenocarcinoma. Clonality was highest in normal lung, while later-stage lesions appeared to show lower clonality but higher T cell density and diversity.

Sequenced input: FFPE minimally invasive lung adenocarcinoma tissue. In the paper's terms, the cell subset or site label means: micro-invasive lung adenocarcinoma (MIA). The sequence was collected from a person aged 50-69 years with lung adenocarcinoma. The V and J segments used are TRBV14 and TRBJ2-1; possibly the D gene is TRBD1, per 6 matching bases. The CDR3 region: CASSQGDTLNEQFF. The DNA is TGTGCCAGCAGCCAGGGGGACACCCTGAATGAGCAGTTCTTC. The full variable domain, completed from the reference TRBV14 and TRBJ2-1 proteins outside the CDR3, reads EAGVTQFPSHSVIEKGQTVTLRCDPISGHDNLYWYRRVMGKEIKFLLHFVKESKQDESGMPNNRFLAERTGGTYSTLKVQPAELEDSGVYFCASSQGDTLNEQFFGPGTRLTVL.